A single sample gave rise to the 4 T cell receptor beta chains below, sequenced in a study of shared clonotypes between healthy human individuals. Some clones are missing from TCRdb's copy, which holds only in-frame ones; the method was immunoSEQ multiplex PCR. The repertoire holds around 2,000,000 clones, with roughly 96% as singletons. Material for sequencing was naive CD4+ T cells sorted from blood. Subset of the sample: CD45RA+ positively selected. These receptors all stem from a man between 18 and 29 years old in good health.

This clone was seen a single time. This CDR3 is also generated by other DNA sequences in the sample. V is TRBV5-1 and J is TRBJ2-3; D is unclear. The germline CDR1 and CDR2 sequences are SGHRS and YFSETQ. The CDR3 has 14 residues. V was shortened by 0 bases and J by 4 bases, with 9 bases between the two germline ends. CDR3 loop: CASSLGPGADTQYF. CDR3 in DNA: TGCGCCAGCAGCTTGGGTCCCGGCGCAGATACGCAGTATTTT.

This chain joins TRBV28 and TRBJ1-6; D is unresolved. Germline V gene sequence: CDR1 MDHEN, CDR2 SYDVKM. Trimming took 5 bases from V and 10 from J, leaving 18 bases between them. The CDR3 is 15 amino acids. The CDR3 here is CASSPPGDVGSPLHF. CDR3 bases: TGTGCCAGCAGTCCACCGGGAGACGTGGGATCACCCCTCCACTTT.

The gene calls are TRBV19 and TRBJ1-4; D not resolved. The V end lost 8 bases, the J end lost 0 bases, and 16 bases lay between the germline ends. This CDR3 comprises 16 residues. CDR1 is LNHDA and CDR2 is SQIVND in the germline V gene (reference sequence). This chain's CDR3 is CASQAWDIPTNEKLFF. The DNA of the CDR3 is TGTGCCAGTCAAGCCTGGGATATCCCAACTAATGAAAAACTGTTTTTT.

The gene calls are TRBV6-5 and TRBJ2-7; D may be TRBD2 (5 bases). From germline, CDR1 is MNHEY and CDR2 SVGAGI. V was trimmed by 6 bases and J by 6 bases, leaving 15 bases between them. The CDR3 is 13 amino acids. The CDR3 nucleotides are TGTGCCAGCAGGCGGCCCTCCGGAGGCGAGCAGTACTTC. As protein: CASRRPSGGEQYF.